These T cell receptor beta chains were read from a single sample in a study of Ad26.COV2.S vaccination and SARS-CoV-2 variants. Measured with immunoSEQ multiplex PCR; TCRdb has only the in-frame clones, and not every one. The sample records about 350,000 clones, about 85% being singletons. The specimen comprised peripheral blood, sampled in a trial of Ad26.COV2.S vaccine versus placebo. The receptors here all came from a person between 18 and 65 years old who received the Ad26.COV2.S COVID-19 vaccine or a placebo. Both conserved end residues are part of each CDR3. D genes are given only for firm matches. Clone sizes are given selectively: once, few, many, or a class where the clone is expanded.

cdr3_aa	cdr3_nt	j_call	d_call	v_call	clone_size
CSASTQGSSPLHF	TGCAGTGCTAGTACACAGGGGAGTTCACCCCTCCACTTT	TRBJ1-6	TRBD1	TRBV20-1	few
CASSPQTDFQPQHF	TGTGCCAGCAGTCCCCAGACAGACTTTCAGCCCCAGCATTTT	TRBJ1-5	.	TRBV27	.
CASRTTGGGYTF	TGTGCCAGCAGGACGACAGGGGGCGGCTACACCTTC	TRBJ1-2	TRBD1	TRBV6-5	.
CASSQDVGTHSYNEQFF	TGCGCCAGCAGCCAAGATGTCGGGACACACTCCTACAATGAGCAGTTCTTC	TRBJ2-1	.	TRBV4-3	.
CASSYLVGYEQYF	TGTGCCAGCAGTTATTTAGTTGGGTACGAGCAGTACTTC	TRBJ2-7	.	TRBV6-5	once
CASSRPGLAGGPAKNIQYF	TGTGCCAGCAGCCGACCGGGACTAGCGGGGGGCCCAGCCAAAAACATTCAGTACTTC	TRBJ2-4	TRBD2	TRBV3-1/TRBV3-2	.
CASSELLRGPYEQYF	TGTGCCAGCAGTGAATTATTGAGGGGGCCCTACGAGCAGTACTTC	TRBJ2-7	TRBD1	TRBV2	.
CASGPWDRSSYNEQFF	TGTGCTAGTGGTCCATGGGACAGAAGCTCCTACAATGAGCAGTTCTTC	TRBJ2-1	TRBD1	TRBV12-5	.
CASRRQETQYF	TGTGCCAGCAGGCGGCAAGAGACCCAGTACTTC	TRBJ2-5	.	TRBV2	.
CASSFESRVQYF	TGCGCCAGCAGCTTTGAATCCAGGGTCCAGTACTTC	TRBJ2-7	.	TRBV5-1	many
CASSFGQGANYGYTF	TGTGCCAGCAGCTTCGGACAGGGGGCCAACTATGGCTACACCTTC	TRBJ1-2	TRBD1	TRBV7-9	.
CASSWGGSFDEQFF	TGTGCCAGCAGCTGGGGGGGTAGCTTCGATGAGCAGTTCTTC	TRBJ2-1	TRBD2	TRBV11-3	.
CASGGADTEAFF	TGTGCCAGTGGGGGGGCGGACACTGAAGCTTTCTTT	TRBJ1-1	.	TRBV19	.
CASSVGGLISGYTF	TGTGCCAGCTCAGTAGGGGGCTTAATCAGTGGCTACACCTTC	TRBJ1-2	TRBD1	TRBV18	.
CSASLGNEQFF	TGCAGTGCTAGTCTGGGGAATGAGCAGTTCTTC	TRBJ2-1	.	TRBV20-1	.
CASSLVPGQPYNSPLHF	TGTGCCAGCAGCTTAGTCCCGGGACAGCCTTATAATTCACCCCTCCACTTT	TRBJ1-6	TRBD1	TRBV7-2	.
CASSLVFGSQETQYF	TGTGCCAGCAGCTTAGTTTTCGGCAGCCAAGAGACCCAGTACTTC	TRBJ2-5	.	TRBV11-3	once
CASSWGQGEKLFF	TGTGCCAGCAGCTGGGGGCAGGGGGAAAAACTGTTTTTT	TRBJ1-4	.	TRBV5-4	.
CASSPEDRGGETQYF	TGTGCCAGCAGCCCGGAAGACAGGGGTGGAGAGACCCAGTACTTC	TRBJ2-5	TRBD1	TRBV5-6	.
CASSQWGTGHTGELFF	TGTGCCAGCAGCCAATGGGGGACAGGACACACCGGGGAGCTGTTTTTT	TRBJ2-2	TRBD1	TRBV3-1/TRBV3-2	.
CAISDQSADTQYF	TGTGCCATCAGTGACCAAAGTGCAGATACGCAGTATTTT	TRBJ2-3	.	TRBV10-3	.
CASSLEQGIRETQYF	TGTGCCAGCAGCTTAGAACAGGGCATAAGGGAGACCCAGTACTTC	TRBJ2-5	.	TRBV7-9	.
CASSPPMTGGYGYTF	TGTGCCAGCTCACCCCCAATGACAGGGGGCTATGGCTACACCTTC	TRBJ1-2	TRBD1	TRBV18	.
CASSQHTGTGNYEQYF	TGCGCCAGCAGCCAGCACACCGGGACAGGGAACTACGAGCAGTACTTC	TRBJ2-7	TRBD1	TRBV4-3	.